Presented here are 26 T cell receptor beta chains from one specimen sequenced in a study of beta chain features in type 1 diabetes. Study results and limitations: In all four CD4+ subsets, TCRB CDR3 length was significantly, moderately reduced in type 1 diabetes.

Expressed TCRB transcripts were sequenced because the entire RNA isolate underwent reverse transcription. TCRdb keeps only in-frame clones here, not all; method: immunoSEQ multiplex PCR. The sample consists of more than 200,000 clones, 16% of them appearing once. No antigen has been assigned to these receptors. The sequenced material came from naive CD4+ T cells from blood. All receptors come from a young man with type 1 diabetes.

A few counts support this clone. Within the sample, other DNA sequences also encode this same CDR3. V usage is TRBV29-1 and J usage is TRBJ2-2; D remains unclear. Per germline, CDR1 SQVTM and CDR2 ANQGSEA. The CDR3 has 10 residues. Trimming removed 4 bases from V and 7 bases from J, with 4 bases in between. The CDR3 loop reads CSVGYGELFF. The CDR3 DNA reads as TGCAGCGTTGGTTACGGGGAGCTGTTTTTT.

This rearrangement joins TRBV6-5 to TRBJ2-1; no reliable D call. CDR3 length: 12 amino acids. Trimming removed 6 bases at V and 1 base at J, with 4 bases between. CDR1 is MNHEY and CDR2 is SVGAGI in the germline V gene. CDR3 amino acids: CASRKSYNEQFF. DNA for the CDR3: TGTGCCAGCAGAAAGTCCTACAATGAGCAGTTCTTC.

The chain combines TRBV20-1 with TRBJ2-6; D gene ambiguous. With 0 bases removed from V and 11 bases from J, the gap between germline ends came to 5 bases. The CDR3 is made up of 11 amino acids. Per the germline V gene, CDR1 is DFQATT and CDR2 is SNEGSKA (reference sequence). The CDR3 DNA is TGCAGTGCTAGAGATCAATACGTCCTGACTTTC. The encoded protein is CSARDQYVLTF.

The genes are TRBV5-1 and TRBJ2-7; D is possibly TRBD1 (7 bases). Germline V gene sequence: CDR1 SGHRS, CDR2 YFSETQ. The V end lost 5 bases, the J end lost 5 bases, and 20 bases lay between the germline ends. The CDR3 is 15 amino acids. CDR3 DNA sequence: TGCGCCAGCAGGGGCGGAGGGGGCGCTCCCAACGAGCAGTACTTC. Translation gives CASRGGGGAPNEQYF.

The J gene is TRBJ2-7, the V gene TRBV30, with TRBD2 as a possible D gene (6 bases). The CDR3 length is 13 residues. The ends were cut back, 2 bases at V and 4 bases at J, with 12 bases in the middle. From germline, CDR1 is GTSNPN and CDR2 SVGIG (reference sequence). The CDR3 DNA reads TGTGCCTGGAGTTTCATGGACTATTACGAGCAGTACTTC. Protein: CAWSFMDYYEQYF.

The chain carries TRBV14 and TRBJ1-2; 8 bases are shared with TRBD1. Unmatched junction bases numbered 11, after V lost 5 bases and J lost 6 bases. Germline CDR1 SGHDN, CDR2 FVKESK. The CDR3 consists of 15 residues. CDR3 sequence reads: CASSFLAGGADGYTF. Here the CDR3 DNA reads TGTGCCAGCAGCTTCCTGGCAGGGGGCGCGGATGGCTACACCTTC.

This rearrangement joins TRBV7-9 to TRBJ2-1, with D possibly matching TRBD1 (6 bases). CDR3 size: 15 residues. Germline lookup yields CDR1 SEHNR and CDR2 FQNEAQ (reference sequence). Trimming took off 0 bases at V and 14 bases at J, with 20 bases between the two ends. The DNA of the CDR3 is TGTGCCAGCAGCTTAGCGATAGGAGACTCTCAGGGGAAGTTCTTC. Amino acid sequence: CASSLAIGDSQGKFF.

The J gene is TRBJ2-4, the V gene TRBV5-4; 10 bases align to TRBD1. Germline V gives CDR1 SGHNT, CDR2 YYREEE (reference sequence). V shed 5 bases and J 14 bases; nucleotides not matched to a gene: 16. CDR3 length: 15 amino acids. The CDR3 reads CASRSGTGAPLEEYF. The CDR3 DNA sequence: TGTGCCAGCAGATCCGGGACAGGGGCCCCCCTAGAAGAGTACTTC.

The chain employs TRBV6-5 and TRBJ2-5; D perhaps matches TRBD2 (6 bases). CDR3 length: 14 amino acids. The V gene lost 2 bases and the J gene lost 5 bases, with 12 bases spanning the gap. CDR1 is MNHEY and CDR2 is SVGAGI in the germline V gene. CDR3 coding DNA: TGTGCCAGCAGTTACAGCGCGGGACTGGAGACCCAGTACTTC. Its protein product is CASSYSAGLETQYF.

This clone was detected only a few times. The chain combines TRBV15 with TRBJ2-1, with 15 bases that match TRBD2. The CDR3 is 15 residues long. J was trimmed by 7 bases and V by 8 bases; bases with no gene match: 6. Germline CDR1 LNHNV, CDR2 YYDKDF (reference sequence). The CDR3 loop reads CATRKGLAGGNEQFF. CDR3 nucleotide sequence: TGTGCCACCCGTAAAGGACTAGCGGGAGGGAATGAGCAGTTCTTC.

This clone was seen only a few times. The chain is built from TRBV18 and TRBJ1-5; tentatively, D is TRBD1 (5 bases). CDR1 and CDR2 from the germline V gene are KGHSH and LQKENI. V was clipped by 1 base and J by 7 bases, with 11 bases between them. This CDR3 contains 14 residues. CDR3 region: CASSPLREVQPQHF. The DNA for the CDR3 is TGTGCCAGCTCACCACTCAGGGAAGTCCAGCCCCAGCATTTT.

This clone was picked up a small number of times. The chain employs TRBV29-1 and TRBJ1-5; 7 bases are a match to TRBD1. This CDR3 region has 14 residues. Germline V gene lookup returns CDR1 SQVTM and CDR2 ANQGSEA. J lost 4 bases, V lost 5 bases, and 8 bases had no gene match. The CDR3 sequence is CSVRVGTVNQPQHF. CDR3 coding DNA: TGCAGCGTTAGGGTGGGGACAGTTAATCAGCCCCAGCATTTT.

The chain carries TRBV30 and TRBJ2-4; D is undetermined. The V end lost 4 bases, the J end lost 5 bases, and 15 bases lay between the germline ends. Germline V CDR1 and CDR2: GTSNPN, SVGIG (reference sequence). CDR3 length equals 14 residues. The CDR3 here is CAWTPWVFENIQYF. The CDR3 DNA is TGTGCCTGGACCCCTTGGGTGTTCGAAAACATTCAGTACTTC.

V and J are TRBV29-1 and TRBJ2-1, with 9 nucleotides matching TRBD1. The CDR3 is 13 residues long. Germline V gene lookup returns CDR1 SQVTM and CDR2 ANQGSEA. Germline trimming cut 8 bases from V and 4 bases from J; bases unmatched to any gene: 6. For the CDR3, the DNA is TGCAGCACGACAGGGGGACCTTACAATGAGCAGTTCTTC. It encodes CSTTGGPYNEQFF.

The rearrangement uses TRBV7-2 and TRBJ2-3, with 8 bases fitting TRBD1. The CDR3 spans 14 residues. Germline lookup yields CDR1 SGHTA and CDR2 FQGNSA. The V segment lost 4 bases and the J segment 1 base; nucleotides outside the gene matches: 1. The CDR3 loop is CASSSGQGTDTQYF. DNA of the CDR3: TGTGCCAGCAGCTCGGGACAGGGCACAGATACGCAGTATTTT.

This clone was observed a handful of times. The chain couples TRBV6-6 to TRBJ2-7; 8 bases line up with TRBD1. Per the germline V gene, CDR1 is MNHNY and CDR2 is SVGAGI (reference sequence). The CDR3 is made up of 12 amino acids. V lost 6 bases and J lost 2; bases outside the gene matches: 0. Here the CDR3 DNA reads TGTGCCAGCAGACAGGGGGCCTACGAGCAGTACTTC. This encodes CASRQGAYEQYF.

The chain uses TRBV7-9 and TRBJ2-7, with D hard to call. Germline values: CDR1 SEHNR, CDR2 FQNEAQ (reference sequence). There are 11 residues in the CDR3. V lost 6 bases and J 6 bases, leaving 9 bases between the germline ends. CDR3 amino acids: CASSPRPEQYF. CDR3 coding DNA: TGTGCCAGCAGTCCGCGCCCCGAGCAGTACTTC.

This clone was recorded a few times. V usage is TRBV29-1 and J usage is TRBJ2-7; 13 nucleotides align to TRBD2. V gave up 5 bases and J gave up 0 bases; unmatched junction bases: 1. The CDR3 sequence is 14 residues long. Germline V CDR1 and CDR2: SQVTM, ANQGSEA. CDR3 coding DNA: TGCAGCGTTCGGACTAGCGGGAGCTCCTACGAGCAGTACTTC. Amino acids: CSVRTSGSSYEQYF.

This clone occurred a few times. V gene TRBV29-1 combines with J gene TRBJ2-1; 10 bases are shared with TRBD1. J gave up 6 bases and V 3 bases, and 2 bases lay outside the gene matches. The CDR3 has 13 residues. The germline V gene encodes CDR1 SQVTM and CDR2 ANQGSEA. CDR3: CSVDRTGGNEQFF. CDR3 bases: TGCAGCGTTGATCGGACAGGGGGCAATGAGCAGTTCTTC.

The sample holds a few counts of this clone. The chain links TRBV4-3 to TRBJ2-3, with D unclear. V lost 0 bases to trimming and J lost 12 bases, with 10 bases between them. The CDR3 is 12 amino acids. Germline values: CDR1 LGHNA, CDR2 YSLEER. The CDR3 here is CASSQDRQAQYF. The DNA of the CDR3 is TGCGCCAGCAGCCAAGATAGGCAGGCTCAGTATTTT.

J is TRBJ2-1 and V is TRBV7-9; 10 positions match TRBD2. The CDR3 has 14 residues. J lost 8 bases, V lost 4 bases, and 5 bases had no gene match. In germline, CDR1 is SEHNR, CDR2 FQNEAQ (reference sequence). CDR3 region: CASSSSSGSDEQFF. The DNA for the CDR3 is TGTGCCAGCAGCTCCTCTAGCGGGAGTGATGAGCAGTTCTTC. Full variable domain (missing parts from reference TRBV7-9 and TRBJ2-1): DTGVSQNPRHKITKRGQNVTFRCDPISEHNRLYWYRQTLGQGPEFLTYFQNEAQLEKSRLLSDRFSAERPKGSFSTLEIQRTEQGDSAMYLCASSSSSGSDEQFFGPGTRLTVL.

As regards this clone: The same CDR3 is also encoded by other DNA sequences in this sample. This chain joins TRBV7-2 and TRBJ2-5; D perhaps matches TRBD2 (5 bases). The CDR3 consists of 13 residues. V was pared by 2 bases and J by 4 bases, with 8 bases between. CDR1 is SGHTA and CDR2 is FQGNSA in the germline V gene. CDR3 sequence reads: CASSLSGGETQYF. As DNA, the CDR3 is TGTGCCAGCAGCTTAAGCGGCGGAGAGACCCAGTACTTC.

This clone turned up a few times. The V call is TRBV29-1, the J call TRBJ1-2, with D possibly TRBD1 on 5 matching bases. Germline loops: CDR1 SQVTM, CDR2 ANQGSEA. V gave up 8 bases and J gave up 6 bases, with 25 bases separating them. CDR3 size: 15 residues. For the CDR3, the DNA is TGCAGCCACTCCTCTTTTGGCCAGGGTGGCAATGGCTACACCTTC. It is translated as CSHSSFGQGGNGYTF.

V gene TRBV5-1 combines with J gene TRBJ2-3; D is uncertain. Germline values: CDR1 SGHRS, CDR2 YFSETQ. Trimming took off 0 bases at V and 4 bases at J, with 6 bases between the two ends. The CDR3 runs 13 residues. The CDR3 sequence is CASSLDGADTQYF. In DNA form, the CDR3 reads TGCGCCAGCAGCTTGGATGGGGCAGATACGCAGTATTTT.

The CDR3 sequence is CSVLQGANYGYTF. As DNA, the CDR3 is TGCAGCGTTTTACAGGGTGCCAACTATGGCTACACCTTC. The rearrangement links TRBV29-1 to TRBJ1-2; D might be TRBD1 (6 bases). Per germline, CDR1 SQVTM and CDR2 ANQGSEA. The CDR3 runs 13 residues. Trimming left V 5 bases short and J 2 bases short, with 12 bases between. Using reference TRBV29-1 and TRBJ1-2 for the parts outside the CDR3, the full variable domain is SAVISQKPSRDICQRGTSLTIQCQVDSQVTMMFWYRQQPGQSLTLIATANQGSEATYESGFVIDKFPISRPNLTFSTLTVSNMSPEDSSIYLCSVLQGANYGYTFGSGTRLTVV.

The rearrangement joins TRBV4-1 to TRBJ2-5; possibly TRBD1 for D (5 bases). CDR3 length equals 17 residues. In germline, CDR1 is MGHRA, CDR2 YSYEKL. V shed 0 bases and J shed 6 bases, with 20 bases lying between them. The CDR3 sequence is CASSQERIQGGHKTQYF. The CDR3 bases are TGCGCCAGCAGCCAAGAAAGGATCCAGGGTGGTCATAAGACCCAGTACTTC.